A selection of T cell receptor beta chains follows, all from one sample in a study of regulatory T cells in long-lasting Graves disease. TCRdb independently ran MiXCR on the multiplex PCR reads; one entry per CDR3 protein. The repertoire holds around 450,000 distinct CDR3 sequences, 14% to 15% seen once, with 16% in the top ten. Another study also made use of these data, one on T cells in Graves' hyperthyroidism and ophthalmopathy.

The sample in question was peripheral blood mononuclear cells (PBMCs), obtained at new diagnosis, from a patient treated with antithyroid drugs. The receptors shown here come from a woman under 40 with Graves disease. The CDR3 runs from the conserved cysteine through the conserved F or W. Each record gives: CDR3 DNA, CDR3 protein, D gene, V gene, J gene, clone size. The D gene is left open where the match is weak. Clone sizes are given selectively: once, few, many, or a class where the clone is expanded.

TGCAGTGCTTACCGGGACACCAATCAGCCCCAGCATTTT	CSAYRDTNQPQHF	.	TRBV20-1	TRBJ1-5	many
TGTGCCAGCAGTTTAGGGGCCGGGGTAGCGGGAGGTCGTGCCTACGAGCAGTACTTC	CASSLGAGVAGGRAYEQYF	TRBD2	TRBV28	TRBJ2-7	many
TGTGCCAGCAGCCCATCGGGGGAGCCCGGGGAGCTGTTTTTT	CASSPSGEPGELFF	.	TRBV7-9	TRBJ2-2	.
TGTGCCAGCAGCCAAGGGGCGACTAGCGGAGAGACCCAGTACTTC	CASSQGATSGETQYF	TRBD2	TRBV3-1	TRBJ2-5	many
TGTGCCAGCAGTTACGTTTCTGGCAGGGGTGTCGAGCAGTACTTC	CASSYVSGRGVEQYF	.	TRBV6-2/TRBV6-3	TRBJ2-7	.
TGCAGTGCTAGAAAACTAGCGGGAGTGGCCAATGAGCAGTTCTTC	CSARKLAGVANEQFF	TRBD2	TRBV20-1	TRBJ2-1	.
TGTGCCAGCAGCCGACCCCCGGCAGAGCAGTACTTC	CASSRPPAEQYF	.	TRBV13	TRBJ2-7	many
TGTGCCAGCAGTGGAGGACTGGGGGAACGCTCTGGGGCCAACGTCCTGACTTTC	CASSGGLGERSGANVLTF	.	TRBV27	TRBJ2-6	.
TGTGCCAGCTCACCCGGGACAGCATTGGAGACCCAGTACTTC	CASSPGTALETQYF	TRBD1	TRBV18	TRBJ2-5	many
TGTGCCAGCAGTTCGCCACTTGACAGAGATGGCTACACCTTC	CASSSPLDRDGYTF	.	TRBV28	TRBJ1-2	many
TGTGCCAGCAGTTACTTTGGGGGGGCGAACACCGGGGAGCTGTTTTTT	CASSYFGGANTGELFF	TRBD2	TRBV6-5	TRBJ2-2	few
TGCAGTGCTGCTATGACTAGCGGGAGCTACGAGCAGTACTTC	CSAAMTSGSYEQYF	TRBD2	TRBV20-1	TRBJ2-7	.
TGTGCCAGCAGATCCGCCGGGACAGGGCTAGACGAGCAGTACTTC	CASRSAGTGLDEQYF	TRBD1	TRBV6-1	TRBJ2-7	many
TGTGCCAGCAGTGAACGGGAATATTGGGGTGAAGCTTTCTTT	CASSEREYWGEAFF	.	TRBV2	TRBJ1-1	many
TGTGCCAGCAGTTTTAGCGGGCCCTACGAGCAGTACTTC	CASSFSGPYEQYF	TRBD2	TRBV28	TRBJ2-7	many
TGTGCCAGCAGCCATCCCAGGGAAAATGGACTACGTAGTGAGCAGTTCTTC	CASSHPRENGLRSEQFF	.	TRBV4-1	TRBJ2-1	many
TGTGCCAGCAGTTTACTGGGGGCCTTCAACTATGGCTACACCTTC	CASSLLGAFNYGYTF	.	TRBV27	TRBJ1-2	many
TGTGCCAGCAGTCCTCACAGGTTAGCGGGAGGTTGGAATGAGCAGTTCTTC	CASSPHRLAGGWNEQFF	TRBD2	TRBV6-2/TRBV6-3	TRBJ2-1	few
TGTGCCAGCAGGGCGGGAGTCAATGAGCAGTTCTTC	CASRAGVNEQFF	TRBD2	TRBV7-2	TRBJ2-1	.
TGCAGTGCCAAGACTAGCGGGAGGCCACGAGCCTACAATGAGCAGTTCTTC	CSAKTSGRPRAYNEQFF	TRBD2	TRBV20-1	TRBJ2-1	.
TGCAGCGTTCGTAATAGCGGGAGCACAGATACGCAGTATTTT	CSVRNSGSTDTQYF	TRBD2	TRBV29-1	TRBJ2-3	.
TGTGCCACCAGTCGGCCCGGTTCGGGCAATGAGCAGTTCTTC	CATSRPGSGNEQFF	.	TRBV24-1	TRBJ2-1	.
TGTGCCAGCAGGGCAGTGGAGAGCTCCTACAATGAGCAGTTCTTC	CASRAVESSYNEQFF	.	TRBV11-2	TRBJ2-1	many
TGTGCCAGTAGTAAGGGAAATATGGGGACCTCAAGTACGTATGGCTACACCTTC	CASSKGNMGTSSTYGYTF	.	TRBV19	TRBJ1-2	many
TGCAGTGCTAGAGTTGGACAGGGGAATCAGCCCCAGCATTTT	CSARVGQGNQPQHF	TRBD1	TRBV20-1	TRBJ1-5	few
TGTGCCCGGCCTAGCGGATACAATGAGCAGTTCTTC	CARPSGYNEQFF	TRBD2	TRBV28	TRBJ2-1	many
TGTGCCAGCAGCCAAGAGGTGCGACAGAGCTCCTACAATGAGCAGTTCTTC	CASSQEVRQSSYNEQFF	.	TRBV3-1	TRBJ2-1	.
TGCAGTGCTGGAGGACAGGGAACTCATAATTCACCCCTCCACTTT	CSAGGQGTHNSPLHF	TRBD1	TRBV20-1	TRBJ1-6	many
TGTGCCAGCAGCGTAGGGACAGGGAACGATGAGCAGTTCTTC	CASSVGTGNDEQFF	TRBD1	TRBV9	TRBJ2-1	many